This T cell receptor beta chain appears in the sequencing data of a study of blood T cell repertoires in COVID-19. Study-wide context: Both acute and convalescent COVID-19 samples were obtained from the United States, Italy and Spain. Nucleic acid was either cDNA or gDNA, and it came from T cells, B-cell-depleted T cells, or PBMCs.

Germline CDR1 is MDHEN and CDR2 is SYDVKM. V gave up 6 bases and J gave up 9 bases; unmatched junction bases: 11. The CDR3 totals 15 residues. Authors' methods: Amplification with reference gene primers provided the estimates of nucleated cell counts. Method: immunoSEQ multiplex PCR; TCRdb's copy keeps in-frame clones and lacks some. Clonal size and the V and J genes are those of that table, whereas D and trimming came from the DNA. The sample includes approximately 500,000 clones, approximately 83% of them seen just once. The source material was peripheral blood. J is TRBJ2-1 and V is TRBV28; 10 bases line up with TRBD2. The receptor was derived from a human donor in a cohort sampled during active COVID-19. The CDR3 DNA follows: TGTGCCAGCAGCGACGCAGCGGGAGGGAGGAGTGAGCAGTTCTTC. Protein: CASSDAAGGRSEQFF.